Each of the 17 T cell receptor beta chains below was sequenced from the same sample in a study of T cell changes during pregnancy in multiple sclerosis. Sequencing used immunoSEQ multiplex PCR; TCRdb keeps in-frame clones, though not all of them. The sample yields 60,000 to 85,000 clones, around 90% seen once. Material: peripheral blood, obtained in the first trimester of pregnancy. These receptors all stem from a female donor with multiple sclerosis, enrolled in a pregnancy study.

The chain uses TRBV29-1 and TRBJ1-2, with D unclear. This CDR3 is 14 amino acids long. Trimming cost V 1 base and J 0 bases, with 9 bases left between them. Per the germline V gene, CDR1 is SQVTM and CDR2 is ANQGSEA. CDR3: CSVEGGNSNYGYTF. DNA for the CDR3: TGCAGCGTTGAAGGAGGGAACTCTAACTATGGCTACACCTTC.

The CDR3 sequence: CASSRSGNTIYF. The CDR3 DNA follows: TGTGCCAGCAGTCGGTCTGGAAACACCATATATTTT. The V call is TRBV28, the J call TRBJ1-3; D gene uncertain. The V gene lost 5 bases and the J gene lost 1 base, with 3 bases spanning the gap. The germline V gene encodes CDR1 MDHEN and CDR2 SYDVKM. The CDR3 is made up of 12 amino acids.

The chain recombines TRBV7-9 with TRBJ2-1; 10 bases fit TRBD2. The V and J ends lost 5 bases and 4 bases, in that order; junction bases with no gene match: 5. The CDR3 has 15 residues. The germline CDR1 and CDR2 sequences are SEHNR and FQNEAQ (reference sequence). The CDR3 sequence: CASSIGTSAYNEQFF. The CDR3 region has the DNA TGTGCCAGCAGCATCGGGACTAGCGCTTACAATGAGCAGTTCTTC.

This sequence joins TRBV5-1 and TRBJ2-5; maybe TRBD1 (5 bases). The CDR3 covers 13 residues. Per germline, CDR1 SGHRS and CDR2 YFSETQ. Trimming shortened V by 0 bases and J by 6 bases, and 9 bases separated the two germline ends. Here the CDR3 DNA reads TGCGCCAGCAGCTTGGGTCAGGGCCAGACCCAGTACTTC. It translates to CASSLGQGQTQYF.

The chain combines TRBV4-1 with TRBJ2-1; 10 bases are shared with TRBD2. CDR3 length equals 15 residues. J was trimmed by 7 bases and V by 4 bases; bases with no gene match: 7. Germline assignment: CDR1 MGHRA and CDR2 YSYEKL. This chain's CDR3 is CASSRPGLARNEQFF. DNA for the CDR3: TGCGCCAGCAGCCGACCGGGACTAGCGCGGAATGAGCAGTTCTTC.

This clone was detected a few times. The chain uses TRBV9 and TRBJ1-1; D might be TRBD1 (6 bases). In germline, CDR1 is SGDLS, CDR2 YYNGEE. V was cut by 1 base and J by 6 bases, with 13 bases left in between. The CDR3 extends over 14 amino acids. CDR3 nucleotide sequence: TGTGCCAGCAGCGTAACGAGCGGGGGCTCTGAAGCTTTCTTT. The encoded protein is CASSVTSGGSEAFF.

The chain couples TRBV19 to TRBJ1-5; TRBD1 is a possible D gene (6 bases). Germline loops: CDR1 LNHDA, CDR2 SQIVND (reference sequence). V was shortened by 5 bases and J by 7 bases, with 18 bases between the two germline ends. This CDR3 is built from 15 residues. This CDR3 reads CASSVTGTRKQPQHF. CDR3 nucleotide sequence: TGTGCCAGTAGTGTAACCGGGACAAGGAAGCAGCCCCAGCATTTT.

In its sample, this clone was seen once. The chain links TRBV15 to TRBJ1-2; TRBD1 is a possible D gene (6 bases). V was shortened by 4 bases and J by 3 bases, with 21 bases between the two germline ends. CDR1 and CDR2 (germline): LNHNV, YYDKDF (reference sequence). The CDR3 contains 17 residues. The CDR3 sequence: CATSTTLRTGSDYGYTF. The CDR3 coding sequence is TGTGCCACCAGCACTACTTTAAGAACAGGGAGTGACTATGGCTACACCTTC.

The chain carries TRBV9 and TRBJ2-2; 8 bases match TRBD1. V was pared by 5 bases and J by 3 bases, with 6 bases of the junction left unmatched. CDR3 length: 15 amino acids. CDR1 is SGDLS and CDR2 is YYNGEE in the germline V gene. In DNA, the CDR3 is TGTGCCAGCAGACGACAGGGGTGGGACACCGGGGAGCTGTTTTTT. Translated, it gives CASRRQGWDTGELFF. Full variable domain (outside the CDR3, taken from reference TRBV9 and TRBJ2-2): DSGVTQTPKHLITATGQRVTLRCSPRSGDLSVYWYQQSLDQGLQFLIQYYNGEERAKGNILERFSAQQFPDLHSELNLSSLELGDSALYFCASRRQGWDTGELFFGEGSRLTVL.

CDR3 nucleotide sequence: TGTGCCAGCAAATTGCGGGTTAGGACAGGGGGCAACGAGCAGTACTTC. This gives the protein CASKLRVRTGGNEQYF. The genes are TRBV2 and TRBJ2-7; 11 bases map to TRBD1. Germline V gene lookup returns CDR1 SNHLY and CDR2 FYNNEI. Germline trimming cut 7 bases from V and 5 bases from J; bases unmatched to any gene: 13. The length of the CDR3 is 16 residues.

The chain employs TRBV5-1 and TRBJ2-6, with TRBD2 matching 13 bases. V lost 4 bases and J lost 2; bases outside the gene matches: 6. The V gene's germline CDR1 is SGHRS and CDR2 YFSETQ. The CDR3 loop spans 18 amino acids. This CDR3 is CASSHRTSGGAGANVLTF. CDR3 bases: TGCGCCAGCAGCCACAGAACTAGCGGGGGGGCTGGGGCCAACGTCCTGACTTTC. Supplemented by reference TRBV5-1 and TRBJ2-6, the full variable domain reads KAGVTQTPRYLIKTRGQQVTLSCSPISGHRSVSWYQQTPGQGLQFLFEYFSETQRNKGNFPGRFSGRQFSNSRSEMNVSTLELGDSALYLCASSHRTSGGAGANVLTFGAGSRLTVL.

The rearrangement uses TRBV29-1 and TRBJ2-1; possibly TRBD2 for D (6 bases). Germline-derived CDR1 and CDR2 are SQVTM and ANQGSEA. The CDR3 extends over 17 amino acids. V lost 1 base, J lost 3 bases, and 19 bases lay in between. CDR3 protein: CSVEAPGGGSNYNEQFF. The CDR3 nucleotides read TGCAGCGTTGAAGCCCCAGGTGGGGGGAGCAACTACAATGAGCAGTTCTTC.

V and J are TRBV9 and TRBJ1-3, with unresolved D. The CDR3 extends over 15 amino acids. The V end lost 0 bases, the J end lost 2 bases, and 9 bases lay between the germline ends. CDR1 is SGDLS, CDR2 YYNGEE, per germline. The CDR3 spells CASSVDSMAGNTIYF. DNA for the CDR3: TGTGCCAGCAGCGTAGACTCGATGGCTGGAAACACCATATATTTT.

The V gene is TRBV2, the J gene TRBJ2-1; 14 nucleotides agree with TRBD2. The germline V gene has CDR1 SNHLY and CDR2 FYNNEI. Trimming at V came to 6 bases and at J to 4 bases, leaving 8 bases not matched to a gene. The CDR3 loop spans 17 amino acids. CDR3 region: CASSRGTSGSRYNEQFF. The CDR3 bases are TGTGCCAGCAGCAGAGGGACTAGCGGGAGTAGATACAATGAGCAGTTCTTC.

The chain employs TRBV19 and TRBJ1-2, with D maybe TRBD1 (6 bases). The germline V gene encodes CDR1 LNHDA and CDR2 SQIVND (reference sequence). The V gene lost 7 bases and the J gene lost 4 bases, with 10 bases spanning the gap. The CDR3 consists of 12 residues. The CDR3 is CASKGDAYGYTF. The CDR3, as DNA: TGTGCCAGTAAGGGGGACGCCTATGGCTACACCTTC.

The sample holds one count of this clone. In DNA, the CDR3 is TGTGCCAGCAGTGACCGCCCCCGGGTACAGGGGGGGAGCTATGGCTACACCTTC. It translates to CASSDRPRVQGGSYGYTF. This chain links TRBV6-1 with TRBJ1-2; TRBD1 aligns across 8 bases. V dropped 3 bases and J dropped 4; count of bases not matched to a gene: 16. The CDR3 sequence is 18 residues long. The germline CDR1 and CDR2 sequences are MNHNS and SASEGT.

The V call is TRBV9, the J call TRBJ1-1, with 10 positions matching TRBD1. In germline, CDR1 is SGDLS, CDR2 YYNGEE. There are 16 residues in the CDR3. The junction had 10 bases not matched to a gene; V was cut back by 3 bases and J by 5 bases. CDR3 coding DNA: TGTGCCAGCAGCGGAGGCCTCGGACAGGGGGAAACTGAAGCTTTCTTT. Translating gives CASSGGLGQGETEAFF.